This passage covers 32 T cell receptor beta chains from one sample sequenced in a study of T cells after yellow fever vaccination. TCRdb used MiXCR to reprocess the 5' RACE reads, holding one entry per CDR3 protein. The sample holds around 72,000 distinct CDR3 sequences, more than 5.5% seen once. The specimen was CD8+ T cells sorted from PBMCs, collected more than 8 days after the first yellow fever vaccination. These receptors were collected from a man aged 18-30 years who received the YFV17D yellow fever vaccine.

This clonotype was detected only a few times. The CDR3 DNA is TGCGCCAGCAGTGAGCCCCGGACAGGGAATGACGAGCAGTACTTC. It translates to CASSEPRTGNDEQYF. The chain has TRBV10-2 and TRBJ2-7, with TRBD1 matching over 8 bases. The CDR3 contains 15 residues. Germline V gene data show CDR1 as WSHSY and CDR2 as SAAADI. The ends lost 2 bases at V and 5 bases at J; junction bases unmatched: 8.

This clonotype has a count of ten or more. The genes are TRBV27 and TRBJ2-1; TRBD1 matches at 7 bases. Per the germline V gene, CDR1 is MNHEY and CDR2 is SMNVEV (reference sequence). The V gene end was trimmed by 1 base and the J gene end by 8 bases; junction bases not matched to a gene: 11. This CDR3 has 16 amino acids. CDR3 loop: CASSLLSVGGQDEQFF. In DNA form, the CDR3 reads TGTGCCAGCAGTTTATTAAGCGTGGGTGGACAGGATGAGCAGTTCTTC.

There are a few counts of this clonotype. This chain uses TRBV28 with TRBJ1-1; D gene unclear. CDR1 and CDR2 (germline): MDHEN, SYDVKM. V was shortened by 10 bases and J by 1 base, with 13 bases between the two germline ends. CDR3 length: 13 residues. This CDR3 reads CATELFGNTEAFF. The CDR3, as DNA: TGTGCCACCGAGCTTTTCGGGAACACTGAAGCTTTCTTT.

This clonotype has more than one count but fewer than ten. The chain combines TRBV4-1 with TRBJ2-7, with a tentative D call TRBD1 (6 bases). This CDR3 region has 15 residues. CDR1 MGHRA and CDR2 YSYEKL come from the germline V gene. Trimming took off 1 base at V and 4 bases at J, with 14 bases between the two ends. The DNA of the CDR3 is TGCGCCAGCAGCCAAGGGCCGGGACACTATTACGAGCAGTACGTC. Amino acids: CASSQGPGHYYEQYV.

The CDR3 nucleotides are TGTGCCAGCAGCCCAGGGCAGGGGGCAAAGCAGCCCCAGCATTTT. Protein: CASSPGQGAKQPQHF. V usage is TRBV7-6 and J usage is TRBJ1-5, with TRBD1 matching over 8 bases. Germline values: CDR1 SGHVS, CDR2 FNYEAQ. V lost 5 bases to trimming and J lost 7 bases; unmatched junction nucleotides: 10. The CDR3 runs to 15 residues.

This clonotype was picked up a small number of times. This chain links TRBV30 with TRBJ2-7; TRBD1 agrees at 8 bases. V trimming: 1 base; J trimming: 5 bases; junction bases outside the gene matches: 4. CDR1 is GTSNPN, CDR2 SVGIG, per germline (reference sequence). The CDR3 has 13 amino acids. CDR3 region: CAWSAGGLDEQYF. In nucleotides, the CDR3 is TGTGCCTGGAGTGCAGGGGGCCTGGACGAGCAGTACTTC.

The chain is built from TRBV27 and TRBJ2-5, with unresolved D. The CDR3 extends over 15 amino acids. Germline CDR1 and CDR2: MNHEY and SMNVEV (reference sequence). V was clipped by 4 bases and J by 1 base, with 13 bases between them. This CDR3 reads CASSSPDWGQETQYF. The CDR3 coding sequence is TGTGCCAGCAGTTCCCCCGACTGGGGCCAAGAGACCCAGTACTTC.

This clonotype appeared many times. The V call is TRBV20-1, the J call TRBJ2-2, with 9 bases identical to TRBD1. The CDR3 runs to 16 residues. Germline V CDR1 and CDR2: DFQATT, SNEGSKA (reference sequence). With V trimmed by 1 base and J by 3 bases, 6 bases remained unmatched. Written as DNA, the CDR3 is TGCAGTGCTAGAGGACAGGGGGAGGTCGACACCGGGGAGCTGTTTTTT. Protein: CSARGQGEVDTGELFF.

This clonotype was detected ten times or more. The chain carries TRBV6-2 or TRBV6-3 and TRBJ1-2; 12 nucleotides line up with TRBD1. This CDR3 has 17 amino acids. Germline CDR1 and CDR2: MNHEY and SVGEGT. V lost 5 bases to trimming and J lost 6 bases; unmatched junction nucleotides: 13. The CDR3 DNA reads TGTGCCAGCAGTCGTACCTGGGACAGGGGGCATCGGGATGGCTACACCTTC. Protein: CASSRTWDRGHRDGYTF.

This clonotype has only a few counts. The chain carries TRBV12-3 or TRBV12-4 and TRBJ2-1, with a weak D call TRBD2 (5 bases). Between the trimmed V and J ends, which lost 5 bases and 1 base, there was a span of 9 bases. CDR3 length: 14 residues. CDR3 coding DNA: TGTGCCAGCAGTCCTCGGGGTTCCTACAATGAGCAGTTCTTC. This translates into CASSPRGSYNEQFF.

The V gene is TRBV2, the J gene TRBJ1-2; unclear D gene. The CDR3 is 11 amino acids. Germline CDR1 and CDR2: SNHLY and FYNNEI. Trimming shortened V by 3 bases and J by 6 bases, and 5 bases separated the two germline ends. The CDR3 reads CASSDRNGYTF. The CDR3 DNA sequence: TGTGCCAGCAGTGACCGGAATGGCTACACCTTC.

Only a few counts were recorded for this clonotype. The chain uses TRBV7-9 and TRBJ2-3; D possibly matches TRBD1 or TRBD2 (5 bases each). CDR1 is SEHNR and CDR2 is FQNEAQ in the germline V gene (reference sequence). The length of the CDR3 is 16 residues. With 3 bases removed from V and 5 bases from J, the gap between germline ends came to 18 bases. The DNA for the CDR3 is TGTGCCAGCAGCTTGGGGGACCTCTCCATGGTAGATACGCAGTATTTT. This codes for CASSLGDLSMVDTQYF.

This clonotype showed up many times. The V gene is TRBV12-3 or TRBV12-4, the J gene TRBJ1-1, with D possibly TRBD1 on 6 matching bases. V was cut by 5 bases and J by 10 bases, with 11 bases left in between. This CDR3 comprises 11 residues. In DNA form, the CDR3 reads TGTGCCAGCAGTGGGGGCTCGGGAGCTTTCTTT. It translates to CASSGGSGAFF.

This clonotype appeared a few times. The CDR3 loop reads CATSGQGINTGELFF. CDR3 nucleotides: TGTGCCACCAGTGGGCAGGGCATAAACACCGGGGAGCTGTTTTTT. The chain couples TRBV24-1 to TRBJ2-2, with D tentatively TRBD1 (5 bases). Trimming removed 5 bases at V and 2 bases at J, with 11 bases between. Germline CDR1 is KGHDR and CDR2 is SFDVKD. This CDR3 region has 15 residues.

There are many counts of this clonotype. V usage is TRBV12-3 or TRBV12-4 and J usage is TRBJ2-1; D is possibly TRBD2 (6 bases). The CDR3 has 11 amino acids. V was cut by 3 bases and J by 10 bases, with 7 bases left in between. This chain's CDR3 is CASSFGGEQFF. For the CDR3, the DNA is TGTGCCAGCAGTTTTGGGGGGGAGCAGTTCTTC.

This clonotype was observed many times. V gene TRBV4-1 combines with J gene TRBJ2-2; D possibly uses TRBD1 or TRBD2 (7 bases each). V lost 0 bases to trimming and J lost 4 bases, with 12 bases between them. The germline V gene has CDR1 MGHRA and CDR2 YSYEKL. The CDR3 is made up of 16 amino acids. Written as DNA, the CDR3 is TGCGCCAGCAGCCAAGAACCCAGGGGGGGCACCGGGGAGCTGTTTTTT. Protein: CASSQEPRGGTGELFF.

The rearrangement joins TRBV27 to TRBJ2-1, with D perhaps TRBD2 (5 bases). V lost 5 bases and J 7 bases, leaving 27 bases between the germline ends. CDR1 is MNHEY, CDR2 SMNVEV, per germline (reference sequence). This CDR3 has 18 residues. The CDR3 DNA reads as TGTGCCAGCAGTCTACTCGCGAACCTCAAACCCGGGAAGAATGAGCAGTTCTTC. Translated, it gives CASSLLANLKPGKNEQFF.

In nucleotides, the CDR3 is TGTGCCAGCAGCTACACGGGACTTCAAGAGACCCAGTACTTC. This sequence encodes CASSYTGLQETQYF. The chain joins TRBV7-9 to TRBJ2-5, with D maybe TRBD2 (6 bases). CDR1 SEHNR and CDR2 FQNEAQ come from the germline V gene (reference sequence). The CDR3 loop spans 14 amino acids. Deletions cut 4 bases from V and 2 bases from J, with 11 bases between.

This clonotype has just a few counts. The J gene is TRBJ2-1, the V gene TRBV11-3, with D hard to call. V was clipped by 6 bases and J by 7 bases, with 13 bases between them. Germline V gives CDR1 SGHNT, CDR2 YENEEA. The CDR3 has 13 amino acids. CDR3 sequence reads: CASSKFGQNEQFF. The CDR3 nucleotides read TGTGCCAGCAGTAAATTCGGGCAGAATGAGCAGTTCTTC.

This clonotype occurred many times. The CDR3 sequence is CASSLDGTEAFF. The DNA for the CDR3 is TGTGCCAGCAGCTTAGACGGGACTGAAGCTTTCTTT. The chain joins TRBV7-9 to TRBJ1-1; D unclear. V shed 1 base and J shed 5 bases, with 5 bases lying between them. Germline V CDR1 and CDR2: SEHNR, FQNEAQ (reference sequence). There are 12 residues in the CDR3.

The table lists this clonotype with a few counts. This rearrangement joins TRBV6-2 or TRBV6-3 to TRBJ2-1, with 9 positions matching TRBD1. The V segment lost 6 bases and the J segment 4 bases; nucleotides outside the gene matches: 4. This CDR3 is 14 amino acids long. Germline V gene data show CDR1 as MNHEY and CDR2 as SVGEGT. The CDR3 DNA is TGTGCCAGCAGCGGACAGGGGAAATACAATGAGCAGTTCTTC. Its protein product is CASSGQGKYNEQFF.

The chain employs TRBV7-6 and TRBJ2-3, with TRBD2 matching over 10 bases. V lost 4 bases, J lost 7 bases, and 17 bases stayed unmatched. The CDR3 loop spans 18 amino acids. Germline CDR1 is SGHVS and CDR2 is FNYEAQ. The CDR3 sequence is CASSSTLAGGYDVNTQYF. The CDR3 coding sequence is TGTGCCAGCAGCTCAACGTTAGCGGGGGGATATGATGTTAATACGCAGTATTTT. The whole variable domain, filled in from reference TRBV7-6 and TRBJ2-3, reads GAGVSQSPRYKVTKRGQDVALRCDPISGHVSLYWYRQALGQGPEFLTYFNYEAQQDKSGLPNDRFSAERPEGSISTLTIQRTEQRDSAMYRCASSSTLAGGYDVNTQYFGPGTRLTVL.

This clonotype has a handful of counts. The genes are TRBV5-6 and TRBJ1-6; no definite D call. The CDR3 runs 13 residues. Per the germline V gene, CDR1 is SGHDT and CDR2 is YYEEEE. V gave up 2 bases and J gave up 14 bases, with 14 bases separating them. CDR3 region: CASSFNIEPTLHF. The DNA for the CDR3 is TGTGCCAGCAGCTTTAACATCGAACCGACCCTCCACTTT.

This chain joins TRBV27 and TRBJ2-7; D gene unclear. V lost 4 bases and J 1 base, leaving 11 bases between the germline ends. The CDR3 is 14 amino acids. Germline CDR1 MNHEY, CDR2 SMNVEV (reference sequence). The CDR3 loop is CASSSVGPSYEQYF. CDR3 nucleotide sequence: TGTGCCAGCAGTTCCGTCGGGCCATCCTACGAGCAGTACTTC.

In this sample, this clonotype turned up a few times. V is TRBV3-1 and J is TRBJ1-2; 7 bases line up with TRBD1. V gave up 8 bases and J gave up 3 bases; unmatched junction bases: 6. This CDR3 comprises 13 residues. Germline V gene lookup returns CDR1 LGHDT and CDR2 YNNKEL (reference sequence). CDR3 in amino acids: CASGETGDYGYTF. CDR3 coding DNA: TGTGCCAGCGGAGAAACAGGGGACTATGGCTACACCTTC.

This clonotype showed up just a few times. The genes are TRBV27 and TRBJ2-3, with unresolved D. Trimming removed 4 bases from V and 0 bases from J, with 5 bases in between. The CDR3 loop spans 13 amino acids. CDR1 MNHEY and CDR2 SMNVEV come from the germline V gene (reference sequence). The chain's CDR3 is CASSWSSTDTQYF. Written as DNA, the CDR3 is TGTGCCAGCAGTTGGTCAAGCACAGATACGCAGTATTTT.

The chain carries TRBV7-9 and TRBJ2-3; D gene ambiguous. CDR1 is SEHNR, CDR2 FQNEAQ, per germline (reference sequence). With 1 base removed from V and 6 bases from J, the gap between germline ends came to 5 bases. The CDR3 totals 12 residues. This CDR3 is CASSLGPDTQYF. CDR3 DNA: TGTGCCAGCAGCTTAGGCCCGGATACGCAGTATTTT.

The genes are TRBV10-1 and TRBJ2-1; the match to TRBD2 covers 10 bases. Germline lookup yields CDR1 WNHNN and CDR2 SYGVQD (reference sequence). The CDR3 consists of 15 residues. Trimming took 10 bases from V and 4 from J; bases not matched to a gene: 10. Written as DNA, the CDR3 is TGCGCCATCCCCGGGTGGACTAGCGGATACAATGAGCAGTTCTTC. Protein sequence: CAIPGWTSGYNEQFF.

This clonotype was found many times. The chain uses TRBV6-1 and TRBJ2-7, with D perhaps matching TRBD1 or TRBD2 (5 bases each). The ends were cut back, 3 bases at V and 2 bases at J, with 5 bases in the middle. CDR1 and CDR2 (germline): MNHNS, SASEGT. The CDR3 runs 12 residues. CDR3 sequence: CASSEGAYEQYF. In DNA form, the CDR3 reads TGTGCCAGCAGTGAGGGGGCCTACGAGCAGTACTTC.

This clonotype appeared many times. The chain couples TRBV6-4 to TRBJ2-1; TRBD1 aligns across 12 bases. With 2 bases clipped from V and 5 bases from J, the junction kept 1 base outside the gene matches. This CDR3 is built from 15 residues. Germline V gene data show CDR1 as MRHNA and CDR2 as SNTAGT. This chain's CDR3 is CASSDGTGGNNEQFF. Here the CDR3 DNA reads TGTGCCAGCAGTGACGGGACAGGGGGCAACAATGAGCAGTTCTTC.

The sample holds many counts of this clonotype. The chain carries TRBV7-9 and TRBJ2-7; D gene unclear. Trimming cost V 7 bases and J 6 bases, with 16 bases left between them. Germline loops: CDR1 SEHNR, CDR2 FQNEAQ (reference sequence). The CDR3 length is 13 residues. CDR3 residues: CASTPGRAREQYF. The DNA for the CDR3 is TGTGCCAGCACCCCCGGACGGGCTCGCGAGCAGTACTTC.

This clonotype was recorded at least ten times. The V call is TRBV12-3 or TRBV12-4, the J call TRBJ2-1; 9 positions agree with TRBD1. The CDR3 has 11 amino acids. Trimming cost V 9 bases and J 12 bases; bases outside gene matches: 6. CDR3 DNA sequence: TGTGCCAGTGGACAGGGGCTTGTGCAGTTCTTC. Translated, it gives CASGQGLVQFF.